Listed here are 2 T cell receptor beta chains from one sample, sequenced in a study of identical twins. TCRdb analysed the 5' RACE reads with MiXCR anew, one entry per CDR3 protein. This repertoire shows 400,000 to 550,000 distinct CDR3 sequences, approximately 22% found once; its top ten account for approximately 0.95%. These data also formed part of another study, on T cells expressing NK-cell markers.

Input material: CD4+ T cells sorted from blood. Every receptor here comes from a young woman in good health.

CDR3 bases: TGCGCCAGCAGCTGGGACATGGGCGAGACCCAGTACTTC. Residues: CASSWDMGETQYF. The chain combines TRBV5-1 with TRBJ2-5; perhaps TRBD1 as D (6 bases). The CDR3 is 13 amino acids. Germline V gene sequence: CDR1 SGHRS, CDR2 YFSETQ. Trimming left V 3 bases short and J 5 bases short, with 11 bases between.

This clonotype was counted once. Here the CDR3 DNA reads TGTGCCAGCAGTTTCGGGACAGGGAACAATCAGCCCCAGCATTTT. The encoded protein is CASSFGTGNNQPQHF. The chain couples TRBV3-1 to TRBJ1-5; TRBD1 agrees at 9 bases. The germline V gene has CDR1 LGHDT and CDR2 YNNKEL (reference sequence). The CDR3 has 15 residues. The V gene end was trimmed by 6 bases and the J gene end by 3 bases; junction bases not matched to a gene: 6.